This T cell receptor (beta chain) was observed in a study of cytomegalovirus exposure and HLA in healthy donors. V was clipped by 6 bases and J by 3 bases; unmatched bases: 4. The CDR3 length is 15 residues. Germline CDR1 and CDR2: SNHLY and FYNNEI. Assay: immunoSEQ multiplex PCR; the TCRdb copy retains only in-frame clones and omits some. Of roughly 120,000 clones listed, approximately 90% are singletons. The genes are TRBV2 and TRBJ2-5, with TRBD2 matching 13 bases. The TCR was taken from a woman aged 25-40 years in good health and CMV-seropositive. Sequenced input: PBMCs. The CDR3: CASRGTSGAKETQYF. The CDR3, as DNA: TGTGCCAGCAGGGGGACTAGCGGGGCCAAAGAGACCCAGTACTTC.